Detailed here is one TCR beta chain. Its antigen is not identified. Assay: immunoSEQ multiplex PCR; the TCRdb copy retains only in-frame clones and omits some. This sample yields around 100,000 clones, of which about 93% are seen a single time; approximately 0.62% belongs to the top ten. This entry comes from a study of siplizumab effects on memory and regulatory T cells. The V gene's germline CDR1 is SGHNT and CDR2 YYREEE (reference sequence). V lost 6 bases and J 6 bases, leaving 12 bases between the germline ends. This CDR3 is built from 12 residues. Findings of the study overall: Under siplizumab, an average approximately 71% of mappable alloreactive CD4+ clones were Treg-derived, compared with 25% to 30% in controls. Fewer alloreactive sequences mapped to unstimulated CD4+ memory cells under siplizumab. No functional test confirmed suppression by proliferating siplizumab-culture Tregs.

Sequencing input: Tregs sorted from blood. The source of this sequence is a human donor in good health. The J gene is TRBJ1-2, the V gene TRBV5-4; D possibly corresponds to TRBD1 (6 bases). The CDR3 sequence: CASTGTYDGYTF. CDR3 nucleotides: TGTGCCAGCACCGGGACATACGATGGCTACACCTTC.